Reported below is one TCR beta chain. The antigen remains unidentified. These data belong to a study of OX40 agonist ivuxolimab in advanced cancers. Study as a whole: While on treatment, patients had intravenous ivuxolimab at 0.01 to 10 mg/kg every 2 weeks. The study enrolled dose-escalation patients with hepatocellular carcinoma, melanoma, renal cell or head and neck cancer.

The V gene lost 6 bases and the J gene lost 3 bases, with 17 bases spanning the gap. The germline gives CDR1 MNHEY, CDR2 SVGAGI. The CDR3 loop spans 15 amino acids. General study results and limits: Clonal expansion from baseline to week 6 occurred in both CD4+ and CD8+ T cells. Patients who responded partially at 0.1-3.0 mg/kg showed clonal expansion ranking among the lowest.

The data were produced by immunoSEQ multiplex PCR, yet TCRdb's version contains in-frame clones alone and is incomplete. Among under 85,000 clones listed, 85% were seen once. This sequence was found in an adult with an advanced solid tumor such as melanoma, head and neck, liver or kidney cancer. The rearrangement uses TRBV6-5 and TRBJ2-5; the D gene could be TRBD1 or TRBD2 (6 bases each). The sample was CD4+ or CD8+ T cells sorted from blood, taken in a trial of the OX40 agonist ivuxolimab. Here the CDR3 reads CASSPSGGREETQYF. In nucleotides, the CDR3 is TGTGCCAGCAGCCCCTCCGGGGGCAGGGAAGAGACCCAGTACTTC.